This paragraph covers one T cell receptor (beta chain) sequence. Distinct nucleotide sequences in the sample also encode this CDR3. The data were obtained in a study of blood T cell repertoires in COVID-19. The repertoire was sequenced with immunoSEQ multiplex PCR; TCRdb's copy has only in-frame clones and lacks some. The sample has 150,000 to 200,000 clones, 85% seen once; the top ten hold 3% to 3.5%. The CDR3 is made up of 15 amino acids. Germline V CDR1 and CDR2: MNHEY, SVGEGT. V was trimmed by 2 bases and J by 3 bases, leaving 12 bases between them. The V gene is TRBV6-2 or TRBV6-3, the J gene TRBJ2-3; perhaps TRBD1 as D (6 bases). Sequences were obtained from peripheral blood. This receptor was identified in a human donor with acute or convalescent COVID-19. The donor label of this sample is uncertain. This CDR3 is CASSYTGTSTDTQYF. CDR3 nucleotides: TGTGCCAGCAGTTACACAGGGACGTCTACAGATACGCAGTATTTT.